The 24 T cell receptor beta chains presented below share a single source sample, sequenced in a study of shared clonotypes between healthy human individuals. Only in-frame clones appear in the TCRdb table, and some are missing; sequencing was by immunoSEQ multiplex PCR. Among about 670,000 clones listed, roughly 78% were seen once. The source material was memory CD4+ T cells sorted from blood. Subset specified: CD45RA-negative fraction. These receptor sequences come from a woman aged 25 to 45 in good health.

CDR3 DNA: TGTGCCAGCAGACACTTTCCCCAGGGCAATCAGCCCCAGCATTTT. Protein: CASRHFPQGNQPQHF. The V gene is TRBV28, the J gene TRBJ1-5, with D unclear. V was clipped by 6 bases and J by 2 bases, with 14 bases between them. The CDR3 spans 15 residues. Looked up from germline, CDR1 is MDHEN and CDR2 is SYDVKM. Supplemented by reference TRBV28 and TRBJ1-5, the full variable domain reads DVKVTQSSRYLVKRTGEKVFLECVQDMDHENMFWYRQDPGLGLRLIYFSYDVKMKEKGDIPEGYSVSREKKERFSLILESASTNQTSMYLCASRHFPQGNQPQHFGDGTRLSIL.

This chain uses TRBV7-8 with TRBJ2-2; D might be TRBD1 (6 bases). The germline CDR1 and CDR2 sequences are SGHVS and FQNEAQ. The CDR3 length is 15 residues. V was shortened by 5 bases and J by 2 bases, with 12 bases between the two germline ends. The CDR3 region is CASSLRQANTGELFF. The CDR3 DNA reads as TGTGCCAGCAGCCTAAGACAGGCTAACACCGGGGAGCTGTTTTTT.

The chain carries TRBV10-2 and TRBJ2-7; 9 bases are shared with TRBD1. The trim removed 6 bases at V and 4 bases at J, leaving 7 bases unmatched. The CDR3 has 14 amino acids. The germline V gene encodes CDR1 WSHSY and CDR2 SAAADI. The CDR3 reads CASRGTGLSYEQYF. CDR3 nucleotide sequence: TGCGCCAGCAGGGGGACAGGGCTGTCGTACGAGCAGTACTTC.

The chain is built from TRBV5-1 and TRBJ2-3; no reliable D call. The germline V and J ends were trimmed by 0 bases and 8 bases, with 10 bases remaining between them. Germline assignment: CDR1 SGHRS and CDR2 YFSETQ. The CDR3 contains 13 residues. The CDR3 spells CASSLDGEGTQYF. CDR3 nucleotides: TGCGCCAGCAGCTTGGATGGGGAAGGTACGCAGTATTTT.

This clone was observed a few times. The J gene is TRBJ2-4, the V gene TRBV28; D possibly matches TRBD1 or TRBD2 (6 bases each). V shed 4 bases and J shed 7 bases, with 17 bases lying between them. The CDR3 has 15 amino acids. CDR1 is MDHEN, CDR2 SYDVKM, per germline. As DNA, the CDR3 is TGTGCCAGCAGTTCGTACGGAAGGGGGGACAACATTCAGTACTTC. Translation: CASSSYGRGDNIQYF.

This clone was seen only once. Written as DNA, the CDR3 is TGTGCCACCCGAGACGTACAAGAGCAGTTCTTC. This sequence encodes CATRDVQEQFF. The chain uses TRBV10-3 and TRBJ2-1; no clear D. This CDR3 comprises 11 residues. The V end lost 10 bases, the J end lost 10 bases, and 14 bases lay between the germline ends. Per the germline V gene, CDR1 is ENHRY and CDR2 is SYGVKD.

This clone was picked up one time. CDR3 bases: TGTGCCAGCAGTTCGGGACTAGCGGGAATGGGAGATACGCAGTATTTT. As protein: CASSSGLAGMGDTQYF. The chain carries TRBV28 and TRBJ2-3; 13 positions agree with TRBD2. Germline V gene lookup returns CDR1 MDHEN and CDR2 SYDVKM. The CDR3 runs to 16 residues. V was pared by 4 bases and J by 5 bases, with 6 bases of the junction left unmatched.

The chain recombines TRBV27 with TRBJ2-7, with TRBD1 matching over 9 bases. Germline lookup yields CDR1 MNHEY and CDR2 SMNVEV (reference sequence). The CDR3 contains 15 residues. J lost 5 bases, V lost 5 bases, and 10 bases had no gene match. In DNA, the CDR3 is TGTGCCAGCAGTCTCACCGGGGACAGGGCCCACGAGCAGTACTTC. This sequence encodes CASSLTGDRAHEQYF.

This sequence joins TRBV28 and TRBJ2-7, with 10 positions matching TRBD2. J lost 5 bases, V lost 6 bases, and 7 bases had no gene match. CDR1 MDHEN and CDR2 SYDVKM come from the germline V gene. This CDR3 comprises 14 residues. CDR3 residues: CASRPSGRVHEQYF. As DNA, the CDR3 is TGTGCCAGCAGACCAAGCGGGAGGGTTCACGAGCAGTACTTC.

The J gene is TRBJ2-7, the V gene TRBV6-1, with unresolved D. Germline values: CDR1 MNHNS, CDR2 SASEGT. The CDR3 runs 15 residues. V was cut by 4 bases and J by 2 bases, with 15 bases left in between. CDR3 loop: CASSAGQNPPYEQYF. CDR3 in DNA: TGTGCCAGCAGTGCGGGCCAAAATCCTCCCTACGAGCAGTACTTC.

The CDR3 DNA sequence: TGTGCCAGTAGTATTGCGGGCGTCGGCTATGGCTACACCTTC. Protein: CASSIAGVGYGYTF. This sequence joins TRBV19 and TRBJ1-2; D is unresolved. The CDR3 spans 14 residues. The V gene lost 3 bases and the J gene lost 4 bases, with 12 bases spanning the gap. From germline, CDR1 is LNHDA and CDR2 SQIVND (reference sequence).

Notes on this clone: This sample also contains other DNA sequences that code for the same CDR3. The chain has TRBV2 and TRBJ2-3, with TRBD2 matching over 12 bases. The CDR3 has 15 amino acids. With 6 bases clipped from V and 4 bases from J, the junction kept 5 bases outside the gene matches. Germline CDR1 is SNHLY and CDR2 is FYNNEI. The CDR3 bases are TGTGCCAGCAGCCGACTAGCGGGAGCTCCAGATACGCAGTATTTT. Its protein product is CASSRLAGAPDTQYF.

The CDR3: CACTQGTDTQYF. For the CDR3, the DNA is TGTGCCTGCACACAAGGCACAGATACGCAGTATTTT. This chain connects TRBV30 to TRBJ2-3; no definite D call. CDR1 and CDR2 (germline): GTSNPN, SVGIG (reference sequence). CDR3 length equals 12 residues. The V and J ends lost 6 bases and 1 base respectively, with 8 bases between them.

The V call is TRBV7-2, the J call TRBJ1-2, with D possibly matching TRBD1 (6 bases). The CDR3 length is 13 residues. Germline V lookup: CDR1 SGHTA, CDR2 FQGNSA. Trimming shortened V by 1 base and J by 8 bases, and 11 bases separated the two germline ends. DNA of the CDR3: TGTGCCAGCAGCTTAGGCGCCAGGGGAGGCTACACCTTC. It translates to CASSLGARGGYTF.

CDR3 bases: TGTGCCAGCACGCTCAGGGGGATCTACAATGAGCAGTTCTTC. Translation gives CASTLRGIYNEQFF. The V gene is TRBV28, the J gene TRBJ2-1; 7 nucleotides match TRBD1. Trimming removed 7 bases from V and 3 bases from J; junction bases left unmatched: 6. CDR1 MDHEN and CDR2 SYDVKM come from the germline V gene. CDR3 length equals 14 residues.

This clone was detected only once. The chain links TRBV4-1 to TRBJ2-7; D is uncertain. The CDR3 spans 14 residues. Trimming pared 5 bases from V and 7 bases from J, leaving 18 bases between. Germline V gives CDR1 MGHRA, CDR2 YSYEKL. The CDR3 sequence is CASSGFGLSREQYF. CDR3 in DNA: TGCGCCAGCAGCGGTTTCGGATTGTCCCGAGAGCAGTACTTC.

In this sample, this clone turned up many times. The chain is built from TRBV29-1 and TRBJ2-7; 13 bases fit TRBD2. The ends lost 8 bases at V and 7 bases at J; junction bases unmatched: 11. Germline CDR1 and CDR2: SQVTM and ANQGSEA. The CDR3 is 14 residues long. CDR3 region: CSTLGLAGVDEQYF. The CDR3 region has the DNA TGCAGCACCCTCGGACTAGCGGGAGTAGATGAGCAGTACTTC.

This chain uses TRBV7-9 with TRBJ1-5; D is unclear. With 2 bases removed from V and 5 bases from J, the gap between germline ends came to 13 bases. The V gene's germline CDR1 is SEHNR and CDR2 FQNEAQ (reference sequence). This CDR3 comprises 15 residues. The CDR3 here is CASSLTGTDDQPQHF. CDR3 DNA: TGTGCCAGCAGCTTAACGGGAACAGACGATCAGCCCCAGCATTTT.

The J gene is TRBJ2-7, the V gene TRBV5-5; a weak D match, TRBD2 (6 bases). V was pared by 2 bases and J by 2 bases, with 11 bases between. Germline V lookup: CDR1 SGHKS, CDR2 YYEKEE (reference sequence). The CDR3 loop spans 14 amino acids. CDR3: CASSFVGSPYEQYF. The CDR3 coding sequence is TGTGCCAGCAGCTTTGTCGGGAGTCCCTACGAGCAGTACTTC.

This clone showed up just once. The chain uses TRBV15 and TRBJ1-5; D unresolved. Germline lookup yields CDR1 LNHNV and CDR2 YYDKDF (reference sequence). V lost 3 bases, J lost 0 bases, and 9 bases lay in between. This CDR3 has 15 amino acids. The CDR3 loop is CATSRGSSSNQPQHF. In DNA, the CDR3 is TGTGCCACCAGCAGGGGAAGCAGTAGCAATCAGCCCCAGCATTTT.

The chain uses TRBV25-1 and TRBJ1-4; 11 nucleotides line up with TRBD1. V shed 3 bases, J shed 8 bases, and the junction held 8 bases outside the gene matches. This CDR3 comprises 16 residues. Germline V gives CDR1 MGHDK, CDR2 SYGVNS. The CDR3, as DNA: TGTGCCAGCAGTGAGTCCTACGGGACAGGGGGGGAAAAACTGTTTTTT. Translation gives CASSESYGTGGEKLFF.

This clone occurred many times. The V and J genes are TRBV25-1 and TRBJ2-7; D is unclear. CDR1 is MGHDK and CDR2 is SYGVNS in the germline V gene. The ends were cut back, 3 bases at V and 0 bases at J, with 0 bases in the middle. The CDR3 sequence is 11 residues long. The CDR3 reads CASSDSYEQYF. The CDR3 nucleotides are TGTGCCAGCAGTGACTCCTACGAGCAGTACTTC.

This chain uses TRBV6-5 with TRBJ2-7; 9 bases fit TRBD2. CDR1 is MNHEY and CDR2 is SVGAGI in the germline V gene. The trim removed 3 bases at V and 6 bases at J, leaving 9 bases unmatched. This CDR3 contains 15 residues. CDR3 protein: CASSYSGRRTGEQYF. In nucleotides, the CDR3 is TGTGCCAGCAGTTATAGCGGGAGAAGAACGGGCGAGCAGTACTTC.

The V gene is TRBV21-1, the J gene TRBJ1-5. TRBV21-1 counts as a pseudogene. The CDR3 spans 15 residues. As DNA, the CDR3 is TGTGCCAGTTATGGAGGTCCGAGTGGGAATCAGCCCCAGCATTTT. Its translation is CASYGGPSGNQPQHF.